This T cell receptor beta chain is drawn from a study of metastatic and nonmetastatic thyroid tumors. Study context: The study looked at repertoires side by side in blood and in tumor or nodule tissue from malignant and benign thyroid patients.

No patient received treatment before thyroid surgery. In the case of this clone: The antigen remains unidentified.

Study results and caveats: Significantly higher TCR beta diversity was reportedly seen in malignant thyroid tumors than benign nodules, in blood and tumor.

Authors' data handling: The study built a papillary thyroid cancer distant-metastasis classifier from CDR3 differences across clinicopathological groups. TCRdb used MiXCR to call clones anew from the PCR reads. TCRdb, rather than the study authors, made the V and J calls. The sample records around 30,000 clones, over 10% being singletons. Per germline, CDR1 PRHDT and CDR2 FYEKMQ (reference sequence). J gave up 2 bases and V 4 bases, and 11 bases lay outside the gene matches. This CDR3 comprises 16 residues. The V gene is TRBV13, the J gene TRBJ2-7; 7 nucleotides align to TRBD1. The specimen sequenced was blood. This clonotype was obtained from a female donor with papillary thyroid cancer or a benign thyroid nodule (not recorded which). Some clones in this sample may be carry-over from other donors' samples. The CDR3: CASSSRQGARAYEQYF. DNA of the CDR3: TGTGCCAGCAGCTCCCGACAGGGCGCCAGGGCCTACGAGCAGTACTTC.